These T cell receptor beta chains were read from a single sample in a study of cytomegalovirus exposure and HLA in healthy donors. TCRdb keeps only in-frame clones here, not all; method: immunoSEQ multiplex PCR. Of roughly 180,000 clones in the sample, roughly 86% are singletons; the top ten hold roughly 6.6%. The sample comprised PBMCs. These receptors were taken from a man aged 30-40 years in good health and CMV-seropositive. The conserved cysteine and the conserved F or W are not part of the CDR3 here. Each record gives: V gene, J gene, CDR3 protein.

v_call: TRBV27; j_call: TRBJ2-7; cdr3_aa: ASSFWGNEQY
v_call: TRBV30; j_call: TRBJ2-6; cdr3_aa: AWIKGGGAGANVLT
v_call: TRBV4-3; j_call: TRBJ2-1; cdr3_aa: ASSQAGLAGVKQF
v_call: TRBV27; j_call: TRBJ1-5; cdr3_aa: ASTPRGQVQPQH
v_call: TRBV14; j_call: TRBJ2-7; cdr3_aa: ASSQEDRPSYEQY
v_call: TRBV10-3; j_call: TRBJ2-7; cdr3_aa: AIEAGQGSYEQY
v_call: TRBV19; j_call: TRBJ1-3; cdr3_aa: ASSYRRSGNTIY
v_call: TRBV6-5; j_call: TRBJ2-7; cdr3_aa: ASSYSQGSYEQY
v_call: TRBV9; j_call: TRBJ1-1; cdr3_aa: ASSAPRTGENTEAF
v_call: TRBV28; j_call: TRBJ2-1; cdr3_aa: ASSLLAGAHNEQF
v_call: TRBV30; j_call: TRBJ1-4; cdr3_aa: ACSAGSLGEKLF
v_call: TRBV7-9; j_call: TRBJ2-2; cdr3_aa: ASSLAENTGELF
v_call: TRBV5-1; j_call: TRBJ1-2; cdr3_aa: ASSWDSDRAYGYT
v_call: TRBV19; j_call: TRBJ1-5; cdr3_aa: ASSIRGPNQPQH
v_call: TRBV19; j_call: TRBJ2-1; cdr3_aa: ASSIIGPGLVNEQF
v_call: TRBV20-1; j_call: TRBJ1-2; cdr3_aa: SAGDGYT
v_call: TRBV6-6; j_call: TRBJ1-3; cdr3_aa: ASSYSTISGNTIY
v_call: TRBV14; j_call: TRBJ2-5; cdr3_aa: ASSRWETQY
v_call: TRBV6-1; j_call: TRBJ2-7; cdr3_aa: ASSDRQGVEQY
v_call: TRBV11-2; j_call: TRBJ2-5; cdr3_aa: ASSLALGMEETQY
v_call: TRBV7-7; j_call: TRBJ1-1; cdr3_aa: ASSTGPNTEAF
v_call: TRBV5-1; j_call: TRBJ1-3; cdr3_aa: ASSLSSGNTIY
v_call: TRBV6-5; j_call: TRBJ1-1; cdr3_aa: ASSYREGTEAF
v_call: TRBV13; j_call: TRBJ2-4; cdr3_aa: ASSFALAKNIQY
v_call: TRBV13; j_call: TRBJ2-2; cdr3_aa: ASSPGLNTGELF
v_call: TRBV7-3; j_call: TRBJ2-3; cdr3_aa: ASSWSGGAPDTQY
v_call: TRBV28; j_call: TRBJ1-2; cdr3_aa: ASSSAAGYT
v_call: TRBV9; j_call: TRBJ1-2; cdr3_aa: ASSPYAQGRNGYT
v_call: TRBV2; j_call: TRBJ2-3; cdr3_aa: ASSGALGNTQY
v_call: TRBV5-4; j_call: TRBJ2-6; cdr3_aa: ASSLQGSGANVLT
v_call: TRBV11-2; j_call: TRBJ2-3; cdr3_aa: ASSLVANTDTQY
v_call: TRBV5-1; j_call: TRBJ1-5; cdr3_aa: ASSLTGYSNQPQH
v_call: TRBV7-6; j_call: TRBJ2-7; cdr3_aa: ASSSHSSYEQY
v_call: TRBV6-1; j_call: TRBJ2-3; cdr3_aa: ASSERGLRTKHTQY
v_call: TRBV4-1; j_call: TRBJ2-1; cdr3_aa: ASSQLPGQYNEQF
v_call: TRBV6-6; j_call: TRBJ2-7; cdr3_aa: ASSYPAGGTGEQY
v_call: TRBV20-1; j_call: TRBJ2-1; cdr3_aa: SARDGDEQF
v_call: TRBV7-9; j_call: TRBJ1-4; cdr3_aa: ASRQGGGDEKLF
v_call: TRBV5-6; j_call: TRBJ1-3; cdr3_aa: ASSLARSGNTIY